What follows are 18 T cell receptor beta chains derived from one specimen sequenced in a study of blood T cells in healthy people across ages. For the second PCR, which ran for about 7 to 11 cycles, a sample-barcoded 5' primer and a J-beta primer mix were used. TCRdb reanalysed the 5' RACE reads using MiXCR and keeps one entry per CDR3 protein. This sample yields 950,000 to 1,200,000 distinct CDR3 sequences, of which around two fifths are seen a single time; about an eighth belongs to the top ten. The sample taken for sequencing was blood. These receptor sequences come from a man between 18 and 29 years old in good health.

This clonotype came up a few times. The chain is built from TRBV12-3 or TRBV12-4 and TRBJ2-1; TRBD1 agrees at 9 bases. The J call is in doubt because the DNA end fits TRBJ2-7 better. This CDR3 is 15 amino acids long. The CDR3 bases are TGTGCCAGCAGAGAGGGACAGGGCTCCTACAATGAGCAGTACTTC. It codes for CASREGQGSYNEQYF.

The chain carries TRBV4-3 and TRBJ2-6; D unresolved. V shed 2 bases and J shed 3 bases, with 8 bases lying between them. CDR3 length equals 15 residues. Germline-derived CDR1 and CDR2 are LGHNA and YSLEER. CDR3 region: CASSQSSVGANVLTF. The CDR3 DNA sequence: TGCGCCAGCAGCCAATCCAGCGTTGGGGCCAACGTCCTGACTTTC.

This clonotype occurred a few times. The V call is TRBV5-1, the J call TRBJ2-3; the D is unclear. Germline loops: CDR1 SGHRS, CDR2 YFSETQ. The CDR3 sequence is 14 residues long. Trimming took off 1 base at V and 2 bases at J, with 8 bases between the two ends. Here the CDR3 DNA reads TGCGCCAGCAGCTTGACTCCATTCACAGATACGCAGTATTTT. This sequence encodes CASSLTPFTDTQYF.

This clonotype was seen a few times. The V call is TRBV20-1, the J call TRBJ1-5, with a tentative D call TRBD1 (6 bases). This CDR3 contains 13 residues. The V end lost 6 bases, the J end lost 3 bases, and 12 bases lay between the germline ends. The germline V gene has CDR1 DFQATT and CDR2 SNEGSKA (reference sequence). This CDR3 reads CSAGDNHNQPQHF. CDR3 nucleotides: TGCAGTGCGGGGGACAACCACAATCAGCCCCAGCATTTT.

The CDR3 DNA is TGTGCCAGCAGTTACCTCAGGGTCCCAGAGACCCAGTACTTC. It is translated as CASSYLRVPETQYF. The chain is built from TRBV6-2 or TRBV6-3 and TRBJ2-7; a possible D gene is TRBD1 (5 bases). The assigned J gene may be wrong: the sequence end matches TRBJ2-5 better. The CDR3 totals 14 residues. Germline V lookup: CDR1 MNHEY, CDR2 SVGEGT.

CDR3 sequence reads: CASSLGEYDTQYF. Written as DNA, the CDR3 is TGTGCCAGCAGCTTAGGGGAGTACGATACGCAGTATTTT. The V and J genes are TRBV11-3 and TRBJ2-3; perhaps TRBD2 as D (5 bases). Germline loops: CDR1 SGHNT, CDR2 YENEEA. This CDR3 has 13 amino acids. Trimming left V 1 base short and J 6 bases short, with 8 bases between.

The rearrangement joins TRBV7-2 to TRBJ1-5, with 10 bases aligning to TRBD1. The CDR3 loop spans 15 amino acids. Germline lookup yields CDR1 SGHTA and CDR2 FQGNSA. Trimming at V came to 3 bases and at J to 7 bases, leaving 6 bases not matched to a gene. The CDR3 loop is CASSFGQGVQQPQHF. CDR3 nucleotides: TGTGCCAGCAGCTTCGGACAGGGGGTACAACAGCCCCAGCATTTT.

The genes are TRBV7-9 and TRBJ2-3; 7 bases line up with TRBD2. CDR3 length equals 16 residues. The germline gives CDR1 SEHNR, CDR2 FQNEAQ (reference sequence). Trimming removed 4 bases from V and 0 bases from J; junction bases left unmatched: 7. CDR3 sequence: CASSSVAGSSTDTQYF. The CDR3 DNA reads TGTGCCAGCAGCTCAGTAGCGGGTTCTAGCACAGATACGCAGTATTTT.

Only a few counts were recorded for this clonotype. This sequence joins TRBV5-1 and TRBJ1-4; a possible D gene is TRBD1 (5 bases). CDR3 length: 16 amino acids. Germline V gene sequence: CDR1 SGHRS, CDR2 YFSETQ. Trimming pared 0 bases from V and 8 bases from J, leaving 17 bases between. CDR3 DNA sequence: TGCGCCAGCAGCTTGGGGGACGGGGTAGAGGGAGAAAAACTGTTTTTT. It is translated as CASSLGDGVEGEKLFF.

The rearrangement uses TRBV29-1 and TRBJ2-2, with TRBD1 matching over 8 bases. V trimming: 4 bases; J trimming: 6 bases; junction bases outside the gene matches: 4. The CDR3 runs 13 residues. CDR1 is SQVTM, CDR2 ANQGSEA, per germline. CDR3 in DNA: TGCAGCGTTGCAGGGGGCAACCCCGGGGAGCTGTTTTTT. It codes for CSVAGGNPGELFF.

This clonotype was found a few times. Since a much larger clone is just one base distant, this may be a read error. The chain links TRBV27 to TRBJ1-2, with D unclear. In germline, CDR1 is MNHEY, CDR2 SMNVEV (reference sequence). The CDR3 runs to 13 residues. In DNA form, the CDR3 reads TGTGCCAGCATTTTAGGGCCTCTAGGGTCCTACACCTTC. Protein: CASILGPLGSYTF.

The rearrangement joins TRBV30 to TRBJ2-5; D is undetermined. Trimming pared 0 bases from V and 4 bases from J, leaving 9 bases between. Germline V gene lookup returns CDR1 GTSNPN and CDR2 SVGIG (reference sequence). This CDR3 has 13 residues. The CDR3 reads CAWSVRVAETQYF. As DNA, the CDR3 is TGTGCCTGGAGTGTAAGGGTAGCAGAGACCCAGTACTTC.

The rearrangement uses TRBV20-1 and TRBJ1-2; D is unresolved. The CDR3 totals 13 residues. Trimming left V 4 bases short and J 0 bases short, with 9 bases between. Germline CDR1 DFQATT, CDR2 SNEGSKA (reference sequence). The CDR3 bases are TGCAGTGCTACGGACCGAACTAACTATGGCTACACCTTC. Amino acids: CSATDRTNYGYTF.

A note on this clonotype: A junction boundary mismatches the germline segment, possibly from a read error. The J gene is TRBJ1-5, the V gene TRBV6-2 or TRBV6-3; 9 nucleotides line up with TRBD1. Germline CDR1 is MNHEY and CDR2 is SVGEGT. CDR3 length equals 17 residues. The CDR3 reads CASSLAPGGTGFQPQHF. Here the CDR3 DNA reads TGCGCCAGCAGTCTAGCACCCGGTGGGACAGGGTTTCAGCCCCAGCATTTT.

This clonotype was detected only a few times. This chain links TRBV7-6 with TRBJ2-3, with 9 nucleotides matching TRBD1. The germline CDR1 and CDR2 sequences are SGHVS and FNYEAQ. The CDR3 totals 17 residues. V dropped 3 bases and J dropped 4; count of bases not matched to a gene: 11. CDR3 in amino acids: CASSFDRQGGGSDTQYF. DNA of the CDR3: TGTGCCAGCAGCTTTGATCGACAGGGGGGAGGATCAGATACGCAGTATTTT.

This clonotype was detected only once. V and J are TRBV4-1 and TRBJ2-4; D remains ambiguous. There are 12 residues in the CDR3. The germline CDR1 and CDR2 sequences are MGHRA and YSYEKL. Trimming shortened V by 0 bases and J by 11 bases, and 8 bases separated the two germline ends. DNA for the CDR3: TGCGCCAGCAGCCAAGATAACGCATTTCAGTACTTC. It encodes CASSQDNAFQYF.

For this clonotype: Given a much more abundant clone one base away, this may be a read error. The V gene is TRBV5-1, the J gene TRBJ2-3, with D possibly matching TRBD2 (7 bases). Per germline, CDR1 SGHRS and CDR2 YFSETQ. The CDR3 has 15 residues. DNA of the CDR3: TGCGCCAGTTCACGTGGTGGGGGGGCGGAAGATACGCGGTATTTT. Translation gives CASSRGGGAEDTRYF.

The chain combines TRBV4-1 with TRBJ1-5, with D hard to call. The CDR3 is 14 residues long. Germline V CDR1 and CDR2: MGHRA, YSYEKL. The V end lost 1 base, the J end lost 1 base, and 5 bases lay between the germline ends. The CDR3 reads CASSQGMSNQPQHF. The CDR3 DNA reads TGCGCCAGCAGCCAAGGAATGAGCAATCAGCCCCAGCATTTT.